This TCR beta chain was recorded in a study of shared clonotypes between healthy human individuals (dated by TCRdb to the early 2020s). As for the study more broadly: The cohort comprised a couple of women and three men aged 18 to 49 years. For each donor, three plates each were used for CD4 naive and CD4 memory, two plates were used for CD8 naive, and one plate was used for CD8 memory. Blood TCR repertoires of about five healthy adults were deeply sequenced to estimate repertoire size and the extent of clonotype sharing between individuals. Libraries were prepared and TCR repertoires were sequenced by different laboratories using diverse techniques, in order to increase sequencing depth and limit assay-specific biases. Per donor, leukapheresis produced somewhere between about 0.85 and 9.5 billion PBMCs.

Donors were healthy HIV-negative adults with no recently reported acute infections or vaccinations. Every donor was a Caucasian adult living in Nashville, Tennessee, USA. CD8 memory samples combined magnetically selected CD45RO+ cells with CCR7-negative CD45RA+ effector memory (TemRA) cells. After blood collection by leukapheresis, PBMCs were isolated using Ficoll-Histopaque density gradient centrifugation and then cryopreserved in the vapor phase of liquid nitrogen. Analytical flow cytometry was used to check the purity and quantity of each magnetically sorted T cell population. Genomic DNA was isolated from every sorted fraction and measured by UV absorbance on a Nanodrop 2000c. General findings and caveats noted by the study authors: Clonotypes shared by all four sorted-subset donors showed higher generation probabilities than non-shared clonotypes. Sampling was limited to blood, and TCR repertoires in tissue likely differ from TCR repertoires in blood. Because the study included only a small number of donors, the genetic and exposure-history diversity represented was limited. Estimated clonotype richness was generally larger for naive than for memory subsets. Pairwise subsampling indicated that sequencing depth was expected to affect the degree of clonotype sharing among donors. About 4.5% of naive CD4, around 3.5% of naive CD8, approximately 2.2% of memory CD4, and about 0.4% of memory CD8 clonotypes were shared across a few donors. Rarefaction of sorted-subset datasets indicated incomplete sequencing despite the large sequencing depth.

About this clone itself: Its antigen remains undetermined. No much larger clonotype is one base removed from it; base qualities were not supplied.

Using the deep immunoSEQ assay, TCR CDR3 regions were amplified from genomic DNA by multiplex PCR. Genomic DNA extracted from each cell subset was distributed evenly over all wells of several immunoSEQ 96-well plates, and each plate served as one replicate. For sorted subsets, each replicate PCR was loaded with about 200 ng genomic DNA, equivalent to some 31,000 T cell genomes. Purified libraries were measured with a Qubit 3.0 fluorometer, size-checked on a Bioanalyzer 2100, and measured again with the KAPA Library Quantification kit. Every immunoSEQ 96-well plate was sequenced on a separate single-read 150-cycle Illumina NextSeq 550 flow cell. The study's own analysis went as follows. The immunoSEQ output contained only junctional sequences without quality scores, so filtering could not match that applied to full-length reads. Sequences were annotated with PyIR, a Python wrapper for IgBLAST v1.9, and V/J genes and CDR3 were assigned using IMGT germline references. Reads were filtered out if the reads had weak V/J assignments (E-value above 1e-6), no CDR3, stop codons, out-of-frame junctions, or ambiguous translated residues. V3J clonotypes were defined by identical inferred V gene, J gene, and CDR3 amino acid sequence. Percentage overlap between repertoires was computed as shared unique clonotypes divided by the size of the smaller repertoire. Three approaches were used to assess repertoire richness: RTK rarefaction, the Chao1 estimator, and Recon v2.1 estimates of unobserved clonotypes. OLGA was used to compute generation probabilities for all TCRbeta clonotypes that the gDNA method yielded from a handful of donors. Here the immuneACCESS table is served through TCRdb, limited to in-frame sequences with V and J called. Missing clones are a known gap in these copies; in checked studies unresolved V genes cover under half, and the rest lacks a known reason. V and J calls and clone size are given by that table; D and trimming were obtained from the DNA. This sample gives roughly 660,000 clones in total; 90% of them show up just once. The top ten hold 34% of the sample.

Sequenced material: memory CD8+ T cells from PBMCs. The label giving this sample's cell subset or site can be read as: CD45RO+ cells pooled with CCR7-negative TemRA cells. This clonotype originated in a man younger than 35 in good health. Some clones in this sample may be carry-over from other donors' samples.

Here is the DNA: TGCAGCGTCCGTTGGGCGGGAGAGGGTGAGCAGTTCTTC. Its translation is CSVRWAGEGEQFF. This receptor chain uses TRBV29-1 and TRBJ2-1; 7 central nucleotides agree with TRBD2. CDR1 is given as SQVTM and CDR2 as ANQGSEA, both from the germline V gene. From the cysteine up to the phenylalanine, the CDR3 has a length of 13 residues. Only the CDR3 DNA stays, 39 bases, in frame from base 1. Trimmed from V: 6 bases; trimmed from J: 9 bases; junction bases lacking a gene match: 11.